The clone carrying this TCR beta chain was counted only a few times. These data originate in a study of regulatory T cells in long-lasting Graves disease. Construction of the TCR beta libraries employed iRepertoire HTBI primers in conjunction with Arm-PCR of CDR3 regions. TCRdb used MiXCR to reprocess the multiplex PCR reads, holding one entry per CDR3 protein. The table has over 450,000 distinct CDR3 sequences, more than 10% seen once; the top ten hold 7.5% to 9%. Time point specified: newly diagnosed GD, antithyroid drugs for less than 3 months. PBMCs provided the RNA from which the TCR library was made. The sample also formed part of further work on T cells in Graves' hyperthyroidism and ophthalmopathy. From that report: Stability of Graves' hyperthyroidism was defined as absent ophthalmopathy progression within 18 months. Appearing also in blood were most of the thyroid clonotypes expanded above 0.001.

The receptor was derived from a woman aged 25-40 years with Graves disease. The sample consisted of peripheral blood mononuclear cells (PBMCs), taken at new diagnosis, from a patient treated with antithyroid drugs.

CDR3 residues: CASGRGWTSGSPDTQYF. For the CDR3, the DNA is TGTGCCAGCGGACGGGGGTGGACTAGCGGGAGCCCAGATACGCAGTATTTT. The rearrangement uses TRBV6-1 and TRBJ2-3, with 13 bases identical to TRBD2. This CDR3 spans 17 amino acids. V shed 8 bases, J shed 4 bases, and the junction held 12 bases outside the gene matches. Germline lookup yields CDR1 MNHNS and CDR2 SASEGT.